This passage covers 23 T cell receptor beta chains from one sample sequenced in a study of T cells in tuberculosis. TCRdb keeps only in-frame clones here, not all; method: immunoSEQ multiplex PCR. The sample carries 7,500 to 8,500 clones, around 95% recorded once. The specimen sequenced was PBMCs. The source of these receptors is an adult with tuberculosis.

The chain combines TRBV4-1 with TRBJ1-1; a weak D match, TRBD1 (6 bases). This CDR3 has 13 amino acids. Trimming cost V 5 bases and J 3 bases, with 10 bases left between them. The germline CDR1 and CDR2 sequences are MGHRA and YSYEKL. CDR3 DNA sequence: TGCGCCAGCAGCTCACAGGGATACACTGAAGCTTTCTTT. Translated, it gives CASSSQGYTEAFF.

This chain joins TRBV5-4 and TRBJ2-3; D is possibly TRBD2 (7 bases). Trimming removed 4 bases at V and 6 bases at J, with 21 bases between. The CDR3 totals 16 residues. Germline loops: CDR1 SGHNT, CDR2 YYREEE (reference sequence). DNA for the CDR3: TGTGCCAGCAGCATTGAGGGGGGGACCTCGAGGGATACGCAGTATTTT. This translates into CASSIEGGTSRDTQYF.

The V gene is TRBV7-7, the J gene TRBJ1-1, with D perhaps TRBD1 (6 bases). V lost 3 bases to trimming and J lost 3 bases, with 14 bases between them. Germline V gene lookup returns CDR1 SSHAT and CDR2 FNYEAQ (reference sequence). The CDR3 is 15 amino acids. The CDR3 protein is CASSLGGAWYTEAFF. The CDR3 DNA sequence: TGTGCCAGCAGCTTGGGGGGGGCCTGGTACACTGAAGCTTTCTTT.

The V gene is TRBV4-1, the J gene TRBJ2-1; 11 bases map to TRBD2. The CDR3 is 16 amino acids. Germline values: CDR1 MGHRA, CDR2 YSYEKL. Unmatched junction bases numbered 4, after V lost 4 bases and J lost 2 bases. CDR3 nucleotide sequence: TGCGCCAGCAGCCCTCGACTAGCGGGACCCTACAATGAGCAGTTCTTC. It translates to CASSPRLAGPYNEQFF.

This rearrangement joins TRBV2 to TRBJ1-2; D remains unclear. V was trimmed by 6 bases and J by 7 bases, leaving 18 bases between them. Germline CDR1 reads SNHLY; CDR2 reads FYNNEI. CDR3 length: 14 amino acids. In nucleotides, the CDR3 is TGTGCCAGCAGCCTGACTAGTCCCGTCGGTGGCTACACCTTC. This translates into CASSLTSPVGGYTF. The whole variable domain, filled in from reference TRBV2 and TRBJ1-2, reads EPEVTQTPSHQVTQMGQEVILRCVPISNHLYFYWYRQILGQKVEFLVSFYNNEISEKSEIFDDQFSVERPDGSNFTLKIRSTKLEDSAMYFCASSLTSPVGGYTFGSGTRLTVV.

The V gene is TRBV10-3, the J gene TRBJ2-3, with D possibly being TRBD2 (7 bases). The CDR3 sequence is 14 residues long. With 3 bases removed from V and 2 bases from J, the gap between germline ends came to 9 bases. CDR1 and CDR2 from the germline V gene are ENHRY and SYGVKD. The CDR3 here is CAISDAGATDTQYF. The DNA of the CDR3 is TGTGCCATCAGTGATGCGGGGGCCACAGATACGCAGTATTTT.

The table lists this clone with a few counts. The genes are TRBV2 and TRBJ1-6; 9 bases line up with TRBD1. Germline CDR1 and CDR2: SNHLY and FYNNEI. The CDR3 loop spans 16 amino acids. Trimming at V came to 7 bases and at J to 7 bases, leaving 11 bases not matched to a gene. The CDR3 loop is CASTPPGTGTNSPLHF. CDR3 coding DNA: TGTGCCAGCACCCCACCCGGGACAGGGACCAATTCACCCCTCCACTTT.

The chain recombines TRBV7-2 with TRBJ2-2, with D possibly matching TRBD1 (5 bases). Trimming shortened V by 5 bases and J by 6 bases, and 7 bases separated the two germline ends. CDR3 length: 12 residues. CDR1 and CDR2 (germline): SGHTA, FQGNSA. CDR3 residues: CASSQGAGELFF. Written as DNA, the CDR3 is TGTGCCAGCAGCCAAGGGGCCGGGGAGCTGTTTTTT.

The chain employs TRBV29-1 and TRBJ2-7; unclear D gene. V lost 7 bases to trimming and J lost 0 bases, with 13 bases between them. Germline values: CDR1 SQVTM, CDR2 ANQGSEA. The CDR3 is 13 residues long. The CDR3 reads CSAAVSGSYEQYF. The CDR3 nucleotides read TGCAGCGCCGCGGTCTCCGGCTCCTACGAGCAGTACTTC.

The CDR3 sequence: CSAPEGYEQYF. The CDR3 DNA sequence: TGCAGTGCTCCGGAGGGCTACGAGCAGTACTTC. V and J are TRBV20-1 and TRBJ2-7; possible D gene TRBD2, 6 bases. The CDR3 consists of 11 residues. V was pared by 5 bases and J by 3 bases, with 8 bases between. Looked up from germline, CDR1 is DFQATT and CDR2 is SNEGSKA (reference sequence).

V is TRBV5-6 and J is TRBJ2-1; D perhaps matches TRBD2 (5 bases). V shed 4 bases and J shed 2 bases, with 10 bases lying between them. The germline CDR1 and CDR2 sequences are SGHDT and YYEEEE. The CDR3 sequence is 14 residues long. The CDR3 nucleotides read TGTGCCAGCAGCCTGGGAGTACCCTACAATGAGCAGTTCTTC. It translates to CASSLGVPYNEQFF. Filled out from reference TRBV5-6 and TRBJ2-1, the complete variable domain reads DAGVTQSPTHLIKTRGQQVTLRCSPKSGHDTVSWYQQALGQGPQFIFQYYEEEERQRGNFPDRFSGHQFPNYSSELNVNALLLGDSALYLCASSLGVPYNEQFFGPGTRLTVL.

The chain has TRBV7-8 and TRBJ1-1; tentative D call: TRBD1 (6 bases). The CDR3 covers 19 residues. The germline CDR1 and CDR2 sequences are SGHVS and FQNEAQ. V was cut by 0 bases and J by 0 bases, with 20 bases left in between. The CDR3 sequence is CASSLASVMGGRMNTEAFF. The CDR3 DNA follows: TGTGCCAGCAGCTTAGCGTCCGTGATGGGGGGGCGGATGAACACTGAAGCTTTCTTT. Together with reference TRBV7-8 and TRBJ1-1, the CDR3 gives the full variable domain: GAGVSQSPRYKVAKRGQDVALRCDPISGHVSLFWYQQALGQGPEFLTYFQNEAQLDKSGLPSDRFFAERPEGSVSTLKIQRTQQEDSAVYLCASSLASVMGGRMNTEAFFGQGTRLTVV.

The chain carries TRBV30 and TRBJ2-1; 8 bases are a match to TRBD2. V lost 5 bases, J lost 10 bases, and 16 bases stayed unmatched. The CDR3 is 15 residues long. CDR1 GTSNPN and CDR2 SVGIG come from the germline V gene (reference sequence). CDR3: CAWGGDTSGPWEQFF. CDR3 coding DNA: TGTGCCTGGGGGGGGGATACTAGCGGTCCATGGGAGCAGTTCTTC.

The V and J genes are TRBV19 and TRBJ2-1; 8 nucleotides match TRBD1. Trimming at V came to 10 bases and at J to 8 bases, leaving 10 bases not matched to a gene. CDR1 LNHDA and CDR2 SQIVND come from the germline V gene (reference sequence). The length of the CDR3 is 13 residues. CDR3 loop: CATCRQGIHEQFF. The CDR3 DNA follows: TGTGCCACCTGCCGACAGGGGATCCATGAGCAGTTCTTC.

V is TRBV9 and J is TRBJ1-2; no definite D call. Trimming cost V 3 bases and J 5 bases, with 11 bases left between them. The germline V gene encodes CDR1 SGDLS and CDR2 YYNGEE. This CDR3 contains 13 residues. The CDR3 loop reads CASSAYPPYGYTF. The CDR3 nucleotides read TGTGCCAGCAGCGCTTATCCCCCGTATGGCTACACCTTC.

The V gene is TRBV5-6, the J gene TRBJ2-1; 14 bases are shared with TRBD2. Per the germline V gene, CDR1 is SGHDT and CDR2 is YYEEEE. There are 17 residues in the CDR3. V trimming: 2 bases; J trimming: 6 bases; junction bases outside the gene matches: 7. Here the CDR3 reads CASSFGTSGSFSNEQFF. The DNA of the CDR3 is TGTGCCAGCAGCTTCGGGACTAGCGGGAGTTTTAGCAATGAGCAGTTCTTC.

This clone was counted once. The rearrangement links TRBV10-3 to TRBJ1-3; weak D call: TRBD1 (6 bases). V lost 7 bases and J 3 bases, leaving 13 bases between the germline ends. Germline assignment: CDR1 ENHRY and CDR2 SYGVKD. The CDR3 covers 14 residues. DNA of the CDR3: TGTGCCATCAACGGGGGGGCGTTTGGAAACACCATATATTTT. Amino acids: CAINGGAFGNTIYF.

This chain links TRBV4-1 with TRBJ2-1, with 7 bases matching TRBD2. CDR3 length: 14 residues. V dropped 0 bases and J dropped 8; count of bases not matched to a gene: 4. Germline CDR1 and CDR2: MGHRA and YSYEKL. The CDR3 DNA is TGCGCCAGCAGCCAAGAGGGACTACTCGATGAGCAGTTCTTC. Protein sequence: CASSQEGLLDEQFF.

The CDR3 region is CASSQGAGELFF. CDR3 nucleotides: TGTGCCAGCAGCCAAGGGGCCGGGGAGCTGTTTTTT. The chain couples TRBV7-9 to TRBJ2-2; tentatively, D is TRBD1 (5 bases). Germline CDR1 is SEHNR and CDR2 is FQNEAQ (reference sequence). This CDR3 region has 12 residues. V lost 5 bases, J lost 6 bases, and 7 bases lay in between.

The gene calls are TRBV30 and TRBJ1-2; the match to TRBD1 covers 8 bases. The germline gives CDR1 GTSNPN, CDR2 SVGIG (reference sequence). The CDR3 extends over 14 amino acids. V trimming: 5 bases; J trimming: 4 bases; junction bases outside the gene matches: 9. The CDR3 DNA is TGTGCCTGGGCATCCACAGGGGGGGCCTATGGCTACACCTTC. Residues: CAWASTGGAYGYTF.

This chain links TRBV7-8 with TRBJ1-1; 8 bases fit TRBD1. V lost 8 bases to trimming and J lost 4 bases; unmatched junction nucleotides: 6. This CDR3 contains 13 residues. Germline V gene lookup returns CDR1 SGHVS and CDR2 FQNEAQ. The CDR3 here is CASGRTGLTEAFF. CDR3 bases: TGTGCCAGCGGACGGACAGGGCTCACTGAAGCTTTCTTT.

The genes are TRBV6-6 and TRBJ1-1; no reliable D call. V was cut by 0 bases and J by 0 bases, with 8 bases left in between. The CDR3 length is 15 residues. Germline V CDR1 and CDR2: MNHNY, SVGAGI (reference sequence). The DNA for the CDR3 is TGTGCCAGCAGTTACTCCCCCCGGTTGAACACTGAAGCTTTCTTT. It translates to CASSYSPRLNTEAFF.

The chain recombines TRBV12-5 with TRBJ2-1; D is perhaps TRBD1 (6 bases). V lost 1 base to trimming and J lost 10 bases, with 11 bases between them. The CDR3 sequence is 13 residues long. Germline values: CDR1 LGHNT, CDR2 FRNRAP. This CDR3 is CASGLEAGTEQFF. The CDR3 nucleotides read TGTGCTAGTGGTTTGGAGGCAGGGACAGAGCAGTTCTTC. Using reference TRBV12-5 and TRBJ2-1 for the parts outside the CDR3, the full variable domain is DARVTQTPRHKVTEMGQEVTMRCQPILGHNTVFWYRQTMMQGLELLAYFRNRAPLDDSGMPKDRFSAEMPDATLATLKIQPSEPRDSAVYFCASGLEAGTEQFFGPGTRLTVL.